These T cell receptor beta chains were read from a single sample in a study of blood T cells in healthy people across ages. TCRdb re-called the 5' RACE reads with MiXCR, one entry per CDR3 protein. The data contain about 1.4 million distinct CDR3 sequences, approximately 63% of them singletons. The source material was blood. The source is a man in his late teens or twenties in good health. Both conserved end residues are part of each CDR3. Fields, in order: D gene, clone size, V gene, J gene, CDR3 protein, CDR3 DNA. The D gene is left open where the match is weak. Some rows mark clone size as missing; the rest say once, few, many or name a class of expanded clone.

-	-	TRBV6-1	TRBJ2-1	CASSAGPGFIEPEQFF	TGTGCCAGCAGTGCAGGTCCAGGATTTATTGAGCCTGAGCAGTTCTTC
TRBD2	-	TRBV2	TRBJ2-3	CASSDEAGGTDTQYF	TGTGCCAGCAGTGATGAGGCGGGGGGAACAGATACGCAGTATTTT
-	-	TRBV5-1	TRBJ1-1	CASRPKTTGRDTEAFF	TGCGCCAGCAGACCTAAGACAACAGGTAGAGACACTGAAGCTTTCTTT
TRBD1	-	TRBV6-5	TRBJ2-1	CASSYSGQGWDEQFF	TGTGCCAGCAGTTACTCCGGACAGGGGTGGGATGAGCAGTTCTTC
-	once	TRBV10-3	TRBJ2-3	CAISPHGGSTDTQYF	TGTGCCATCAGCCCGCACGGGGGATCCACAGATACGCAGTATTTT
-	-	TRBV4-1	TRBJ2-3	CASSQVGGGFTDTQYF	TGCGCCAGCAGCCAAGTAGGAGGGGGGTTCACAGATACGCAGTATTTT
TRBD1	-	TRBV10-2	TRBJ2-4	CASRGTVIRGQYF	TGCGCCAGCAGGGGGACAGTCATACGAGGACAGTACTTC
-	-	TRBV20-1	TRBJ2-5	CSARASGQGQETQYF	TGCAGTGCTAGAGCTAGCGGACAGGGACAAGAGACCCAGTACTTC
-	few	TRBV15	TRBJ2-7	CATSRDRGTYEQYF	TGTGCCACCAGCAGAGATCGAGGTACCTACGAGCAGTACTTC
-	-	TRBV9	TRBJ2-7	CASSVAPLYEQYF	TGTGCCAGCAGCGTAGCCCCACTTTACGAGCAGTACTTC
-	-	TRBV18	TRBJ2-7	CASSPLAGYEQYF	TGTGCCAGCTCACCTCTAGCAGGCTACGAGCAGTACTTC
-	few	TRBV5-1	TRBJ2-7	CASSTESYEQYF	TGCGCCAGCAGCACGGAATCCTACGAGCAGTACTTC
-	few	TRBV29-1	TRBJ2-7	CSVEFGGGREQYF	TGCAGCGTTGAGTTCGGAGGGGGCCGCGAGCAGTACTTC
-	few	TRBV28	TRBJ1-1	CASSLRGAKNTEAFF	TGTGCCAGCAGTTTAAGGGGGGCCAAGAACACTGAAGCTTTCTTT
-	-	TRBV20-1	TRBJ2-7	CSAIADQDRGTYEQYF	TGCAGTGCGATCGCGGATCAGGACCGTGGGACCTACGAGCAGTACTTC
TRBD1	-	TRBV6-6	TRBJ2-3	CASSYGTGGTDTQYF	TGTGCCAGCAGTTACGGGACAGGGGGCACGGATACGCAGTATTTT
-	-	TRBV7-2	TRBJ1-6	CASREGASLHF	TGTGCCAGCAGAGAAGGGGCGTCCCTCCACTTT
-	-	TRBV5-1	TRBJ2-3	CASSSQGGDTQYF	TGCGCCAGCAGCTCACAGGGTGGGGATACGCAGTATTTT
-	-	TRBV11-2	TRBJ2-5	CASSLEVVSETQYF	TGTGCCAGCAGCTTAGAGGTAGTTTCTGAGACCCAGTACTTC
TRBD2	-	TRBV29-1	TRBJ2-3	CSVGPYKSGRTDTQYF	TGCAGCGTTGGCCCCTATAAAAGCGGGAGGACAGATACGCAGTATTTT
-	few	TRBV29-1	TRBJ2-1	CSVDRSTRSYNEQFF	TGCAGCGTGGATCGTAGTACCCGCTCCTACAATGAGCAGTTCTTC
TRBD1	-	TRBV29-1	TRBJ2-5	CSVDRTGRGWLYF	TGCAGCGTTGATCGGACAGGCCGTGGATGGTTGTACTTC
-	-	TRBV10-3	TRBJ1-2	CAISEGDNYGYTF	TGTGCCATCAGTGAGGGGGATAACTATGGCTACACCTTC
-	-	TRBV6-5	TRBJ1-2	CASSYSRTAHYGYTF	TGTGCCAGCAGTTACTCGAGGACAGCCCACTATGGCTACACCTTC
TRBD1	-	TRBV28	TRBJ2-7	CASSSDRGANEQYF	TGTGCCAGCAGTTCGGACAGGGGTGCCAACGAGCAGTACTTC
TRBD1	-	TRBV25-1	TRBJ2-7	CASGGTGIYEQYF	TGTGCCAGCGGGGGGACAGGGATCTACGAGCAGTACTTC
-	-	TRBV29-1	TRBJ2-1	CSVDTYLRDLWDPDTTYNEQFF	TGCAGCGTCGATACCTACCTTCGCGACCTTTGGGATCCGGATACTACTTACAATGAGCAGTTCTTC
TRBD2	few	TRBV3-1	TRBJ2-1	CASSHLAGGSYNEQFF	TGTGCCAGCAGCCATCTAGCGGGGGGTTCCTACAATGAGCAGTTCTTC
TRBD1	-	TRBV10-3	TRBJ2-1	CAISADRQGLHNEQFF	TGTGCCATCAGTGCCGACCGACAGGGTCTCCACAATGAGCAGTTCTTC
-	-	TRBV20-1	TRBJ2-6	CSARTEQGSGANVLTF	TGCAGTGCACGGACCGAACAGGGCTCTGGGGCCAACGTCCTGACTTTC
TRBD1	few	TRBV10-3	TRBJ2-1	CAISERPRDRPFF	TGTGCCATCAGTGAGCGACCCCGGGACAGGCCGTTCTTC
-	-	TRBV29-1	TRBJ2-3	CSVDGVAAGTDTQYF	TGCAGCGTTGACGGTGTGGCGGCAGGCACAGATACGCAGTATTTT
-	-	TRBV4-1	TRBJ2-1	CASSPGSRLHEQFF	TGCGCCAGCAGCCCCGGGTCCCGTTTGCATGAGCAGTTCTTC
-	-	TRBV20-1	TRBJ2-1	CSARDALAWSYNEQFF	TGCAGTGCTAGAGATGCTCTAGCGTGGTCCTACAATGAGCAGTTCTTC
-	once	TRBV9	TRBJ1-4	CASSPRTALNEKLFF	TGTGCCAGCAGCCCCCGGACAGCCCTTAATGAAAAACTGTTTTTT
TRBD1	-	TRBV4-2	TRBJ2-2	CASSQDYRGLAGELFF	TGTGCCAGCAGCCAAGATTACAGGGGGCTGGCGGGGGAGCTGTTTTTT
TRBD2	many	TRBV7-2	TRBJ2-1	CASSLSGGKYEQFF	TGTGCCAGCAGCTTAAGCGGGGGGAAATATGAGCAGTTCTTC
TRBD1	-	TRBV9	TRBJ1-1	CASSGDRFNTEAFF	TGTGCCAGCAGCGGGGACAGGTTTAACACTGAAGCTTTCTTT
TRBD1	few	TRBV24-1	TRBJ2-3	CATSDSLPGQAADTQYF	TGTGCCACCAGTGATTCGCTCCCGGGACAGGCGGCAGATACGCAGTATTTT
TRBD1	-	TRBV20-1	TRBJ2-5	CSVKVRDRIQETQYF	TGCAGTGTCAAGGTCCGGGACAGGATCCAAGAGACCCAGTACTTC
TRBD1	-	TRBV29-1	TRBJ2-7	CSVEGTGRYEQYF	TGCAGCGTTGAGGGGACAGGGCGCTACGAGCAGTACTTC
-	-	TRBV7-2	TRBJ2-7	CASRREPGPYYEQYF	TGTGCCAGCAGACGAGAACCTGGGCCCTACTACGAGCAGTACTTC
TRBD1	-	TRBV29-1	TRBJ2-7	CSVGTGEHEQYF	TGCAGCGTTGGGACAGGGGAGCACGAGCAGTACTTC
TRBD1	few	TRBV2	TRBJ2-7	CASSVTGGGEQYF	TGTGCCAGCAGTGTTACAGGGGGTGGCGAGCAGTACTTC
-	few	TRBV6-9	TRBJ2-7	CATKCMDSFSYEQYF	TGTGCCACCAAGTGTATGGACAGTTTCTCCTACGAGCAGTACTTC
TRBD2	-	TRBV27	TRBJ2-7	CASSLMLAGGYEQYF	TGTGCCAGCAGTTTAATGTTAGCGGGTGGCTACGAGCAGTACTTC
-	few	TRBV29-1	TRBJ1-1	CSALLRNTEAFF	TGCAGCGCCTTACTCAGGAACACTGAAGCTTTCTTT
-	-	TRBV3-1	TRBJ2-5	CASSLNSGGGETQYF	TGTGCCAGCAGCCTAAATTCCGGGGGAGGAGAGACCCAGTACTTC